This paragraph covers one T cell receptor beta chain sequence. This table comes from immunoSEQ multiplex PCR, and its TCRdb copy is limited to in-frame clones, with some not included. Of about 100,000 clones in the sample, approximately 90% were seen once. This sample is part of a study of T cell changes during pregnancy in multiple sclerosis. Germline V gene data show CDR1 as MNHEY and CDR2 as SMNVEV (reference sequence). The CDR3 has 10 residues. V gave up 7 bases and J gave up 10 bases, with 8 bases separating them. This specimen consisted of peripheral blood, obtained after pregnancy. This chain joins TRBV27 and TRBJ2-1; weak D call: TRBD1 (5 bases). The sequence was obtained from a female donor with multiple sclerosis, enrolled in a pregnancy study. The CDR3 DNA follows: TGTGCCAGCAAGGGGTACGAGCAGTTCTTC. As protein: CASKGYEQFF.